Below, 7 T cell receptor beta chains from the same sample are listed, as sequenced in a study of Graves' ophthalmopathy and Graves' hyperthyroidism. CDR3 regions of TCR beta were amplified from RNA transcripts. RT-PCR was first run with HTBI primers, then multiplex PCR in a second round. Using its own MiXCR run on the multiplex PCR reads, TCRdb lists one record per CDR3 protein. The data hold hundreds of thousands of distinct CDR3 sequences, with approximately 15% observed a single time. The sample taken for sequencing was blood. These receptors were collected from a woman between 25 and 40 years old with Graves' ophthalmopathy.

This clonotype has ten or more counts. The chain joins TRBV6-4 to TRBJ2-6, with unresolved D. The CDR3 is 15 amino acids. The germline V and J ends were trimmed by 2 bases and 1 base, with 6 bases remaining between them. The germline V gene encodes CDR1 MRHNA and CDR2 SNTAGT. CDR3 loop: CASSDRVSGANVLTF. DNA of the CDR3: TGTGCCAGCAGTGACAGGGTTTCTGGGGCCAACGTCCTGACTTTC.

Many counts were recorded for this clonotype. The gene calls are TRBV24-1 and TRBJ2-2; a weak D match, TRBD2 (5 bases). The CDR3 runs 17 residues. Trimming pared 4 bases from V and 5 bases from J, leaving 19 bases between. Germline CDR1 and CDR2: KGHDR and SFDVKD. CDR3 nucleotide sequence: TGTGCCACCAGTGAAACCGGGATTTTGACCAAAACCGGGGAGCTGTTTTTT. Translation gives CATSETGILTKTGELFF.

This chain links TRBV28 with TRBJ1-5, with unresolved D. V lost 0 bases, J lost 0 bases, and 18 bases lay in between. The CDR3 spans 19 residues. Germline loops: CDR1 MDHEN, CDR2 SYDVKM. This chain's CDR3 is CASSLWRLLLENSNQPQHF. CDR3 DNA sequence: TGTGCCAGCAGTTTATGGAGGTTATTACTTGAGAATAGCAATCAGCCCCAGCATTTT.

The chain employs TRBV24-1 and TRBJ2-2, with 10 bases aligning to TRBD2. V lost 1 base to trimming and J lost 5 bases; unmatched junction nucleotides: 0. Germline CDR1 reads KGHDR; CDR2 reads SFDVKD. This CDR3 contains 15 residues. In DNA, the CDR3 is TGTGCCACCAGTGATTTTAGCGGGAGGACCGGGGAGCTGTTTTTT. Its translation is CATSDFSGRTGELFF.

The chain joins TRBV12-3 or TRBV12-4 to TRBJ1-5, with TRBD1 matching 7 bases. The junction had 9 bases not matched to a gene; V was cut back by 6 bases and J by 4 bases. The CDR3 sequence is 15 residues long. The CDR3 coding sequence is TGTGCCAGCAGCGTTGGGGAGGGGGCAAATCAGCCCCAGCATTTT. Its protein is CASSVGEGANQPQHF.

In its sample, this clonotype was seen many times. The V and J genes are TRBV6-1 and TRBJ2-7; 7 bases line up with TRBD1. The CDR3 loop spans 15 amino acids. V trimming: 4 bases; J trimming: 7 bases; junction bases outside the gene matches: 13. Germline CDR1 is MNHNS and CDR2 is SASEGT. The CDR3 protein is CASSGGTVGLREQYF. CDR3 in DNA: TGTGCCAGCAGTGGGGGGACAGTGGGCTTACGAGAGCAGTACTTC.

This clonotype appeared many times. The V call is TRBV6-1, the J call TRBJ2-2; 12 bases align to TRBD1. Unmatched junction bases numbered 7, after V lost 6 bases and J lost 8 bases. Per the germline V gene, CDR1 is MNHNS and CDR2 is SASEGT. The CDR3 consists of 15 residues. The CDR3 loop reads CASRAGTGGSGELFF. CDR3 sequence (DNA): TGTGCCAGCAGGGCCGGGACAGGGGGCTCGGGGGAGCTGTTTTTT.